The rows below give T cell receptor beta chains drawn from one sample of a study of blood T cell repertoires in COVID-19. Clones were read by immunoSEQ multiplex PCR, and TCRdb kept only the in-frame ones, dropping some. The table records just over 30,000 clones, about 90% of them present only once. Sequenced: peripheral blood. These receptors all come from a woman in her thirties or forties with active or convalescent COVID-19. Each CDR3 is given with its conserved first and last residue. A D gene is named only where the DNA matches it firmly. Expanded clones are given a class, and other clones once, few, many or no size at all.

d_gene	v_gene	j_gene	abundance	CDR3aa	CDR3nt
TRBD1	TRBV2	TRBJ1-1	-	CASSVDRVNTEAFF	TGTGCCAGCAGTGTGGACAGGGTGAACACTGAAGCTTTCTTT
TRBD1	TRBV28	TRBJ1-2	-	CASTQDRVGGYTF	TGTGCCAGCACCCAAGACAGGGTGGGTGGCTACACCTTC
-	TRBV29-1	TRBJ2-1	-	CSVPTGSSSYNEQFF	TGCAGCGTTCCGACAGGTTCGAGCTCCTACAATGAGCAGTTCTTC
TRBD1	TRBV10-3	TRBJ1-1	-	CAISAWTGGDTEAFF	TGTGCCATCAGTGCTTGGACAGGGGGAGACACTGAAGCTTTCTTT
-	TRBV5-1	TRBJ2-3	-	CASSPGTSTDTQYF	TGCGCCAGCAGCCCCGGGACTTCGACAGATACGCAGTATTTT
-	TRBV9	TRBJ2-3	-	CASSVRQPTTDTQYF	TGTGCCAGCAGCGTAAGACAGCCTACGACAGATACGCAGTATTTT
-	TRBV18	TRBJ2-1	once	CASSRGGAFDEQFF	TGTGCCAGCTCACGGGGGGGGGCCTTCGATGAGCAGTTCTTC
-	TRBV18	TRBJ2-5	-	CASSHSGERETQYF	TGTGCCAGCTCTCATTCAGGGGAACGAGAGACCCAGTACTTC
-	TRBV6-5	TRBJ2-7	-	CASRRDSLGEQYF	TGTGCCAGCAGGCGGGACTCCCTGGGCGAGCAGTACTTC
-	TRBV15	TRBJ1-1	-	CATSRDTGGGPVNREAFF	TGTGCCACCAGCAGAGATACAGGCGGGGGACCGGTGAATAGGGAAGCTTTCTTT
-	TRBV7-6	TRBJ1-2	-	CASSLESGANYGYTF	TGTGCCAGCAGCTTAGAATCCGGGGCTAACTATGGCTACACCTTC
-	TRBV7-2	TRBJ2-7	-	CASSLGGTAYEQYF	TGTGCCAGCAGCCTTGGCGGGACGGCCTACGAGCAGTACTTC
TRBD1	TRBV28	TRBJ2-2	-	CASRSPTGGNTGELFF	TGTGCCAGCAGATCCCCGACAGGGGGAAACACCGGGGAGCTGTTTTTT
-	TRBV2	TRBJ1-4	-	CASSVGGANEKLFF	TGTGCCAGCAGTGTCGGCGGGGCTAATGAAAAACTGTTTTTT
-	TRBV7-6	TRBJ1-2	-	CASSPQGRGYYGYTF	TGTGCCAGCAGCCCCCAGGGGAGGGGGTACTATGGCTACACCTTC
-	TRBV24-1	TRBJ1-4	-	CATSGAGPNEKLFF	TGTGCCACCAGTGGGGCAGGGCCGAATGAAAAACTGTTTTTT
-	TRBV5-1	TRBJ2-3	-	CASLEGPTDTQYF	TGCGCCAGCTTAGAGGGCCCCACAGATACGCAGTATTTT
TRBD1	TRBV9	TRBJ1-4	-	CASTPTGDGRLFF	TGTGCCAGCACCCCGACAGGGGATGGACGACTGTTTTTT
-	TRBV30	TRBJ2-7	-	CAWSVRGAGEQYF	TGTGCCTGGAGTGTACGGGGGGCTGGGGAGCAGTACTTC
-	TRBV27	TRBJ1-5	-	CASSRGGSNQPQHF	TGTGCCAGCAGTAGGGGTGGCAGCAATCAGCCCCAGCATTTT
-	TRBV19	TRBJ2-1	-	CASSIAGVINEQFF	TGTGCCAGTAGTATAGCGGGAGTAATCAATGAGCAGTTCTTC
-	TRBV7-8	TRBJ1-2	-	CASSLFGDGGYGYTF	TGTGCCAGCAGCTTGTTCGGGGACGGGGGCTATGGCTACACCTTC
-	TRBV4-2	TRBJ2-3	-	CASSPYHESTDTQYF	TGTGCCAGCAGCCCCTACCATGAAAGCACAGATACGCAGTATTTT
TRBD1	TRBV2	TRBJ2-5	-	CASSTGQGPLYF	TGTGCCAGCAGCACGGGACAGGGGCCTCTGTACTTC
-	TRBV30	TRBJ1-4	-	CAWSGGRGMEKLFF	TGTGCCTGGAGCGGCGGGAGGGGGATGGAAAAACTGTTTTTT
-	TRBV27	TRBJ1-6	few	CASSFRGYNSPLHF	TGTGCCAGCAGTTTCAGGGGATATAATTCACCCCTCCACTTT
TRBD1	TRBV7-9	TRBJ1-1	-	CASSPRDRTEAFF	TGTGCCAGCAGCCCCCGGGACAGAACTGAAGCTTTCTTT
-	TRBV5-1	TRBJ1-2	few	CASSSLAGFEDGYTF	TGCGCCAGCAGCTCGCTTGCGGGGTTCGAGGATGGCTACACCTTC
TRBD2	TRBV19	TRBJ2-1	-	CASSPRIAGVNNEQFF	TGTGCCAGTAGTCCACGGATAGCGGGAGTAAACAATGAGCAGTTCTTC
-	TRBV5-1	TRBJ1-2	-	CASSLGEQRANYGYTF	TGCGCCAGCAGCTTGGGAGAACAGCGGGCTAACTATGGCTACACCTTC
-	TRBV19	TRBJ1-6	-	CASSLGLGDSPLHF	TGTGCCAGTAGTCTAGGGCTGGGCGATTCACCCCTCCACTTT
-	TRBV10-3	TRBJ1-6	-	CAIRGGGDSPLHF	TGTGCCATCAGAGGCGGGGGCGACTCACCCCTCCACTTT
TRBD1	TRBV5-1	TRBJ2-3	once	CASSLGTGEFADTQYF	TGCGCCAGCAGCTTGGGTACAGGGGAGTTCGCAGATACGCAGTATTTT
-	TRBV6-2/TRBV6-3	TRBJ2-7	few	CASSYPETGGTGYEQYF	TGTGCCAGCAGTTACCCGGAGACGGGGGGCACGGGCTACGAGCAGTACTTC
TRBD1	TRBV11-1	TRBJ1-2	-	CASSLAGGAYYGYTF	TGTGCCAGCAGCTTAGCAGGGGGCGCATACTATGGCTACACCTTC
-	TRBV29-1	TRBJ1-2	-	CSVAGEGGTPPNYGYTF	TGCAGCGTTGCGGGGGAGGGAGGGACACCTCCTAACTATGGCTACACCTTC
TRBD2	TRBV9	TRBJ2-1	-	CASSVAAGGPLDEQFF	TGTGCCAGCAGCGTAGCGGCGGGGGGGCCGTTAGATGAGCAGTTCTTC
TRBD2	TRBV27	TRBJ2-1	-	CASNLAGGYNEQFF	TGTGCCAGCAACCTAGCGGGGGGATACAATGAGCAGTTCTTC
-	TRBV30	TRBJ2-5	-	CAWSGGETQYF	TGTGCCTGGAGCGGGGGAGAGACCCAGTACTTC
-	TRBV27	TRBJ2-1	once	CASCLKDRNSNEQFF	TGTGCCAGCTGTCTGAAGGACAGAAATTCTAATGAGCAGTTCTTC